The TCR beta chain described here comes from a study of blood T cell repertoires in COVID-19 (dated by TCRdb to the early 2020s). A note on the overall study: Collaborator samples came from the United States, Italy and Spain and covered acute and convalescent phases of COVID-19. The material from the prospective study consisted of cDNA or gDNA derived from T cells, B-cell-depleted T cells, or PBMCs. The dataset comprised deeply sampled blood TCRbeta repertoires from subjects exposed to, actively infected with, or recovered from COVID-19. The repertoires were made available in a free public database intended to serve as a resource for research on the immune response to SARS-CoV-2. Samples were obtained from the ongoing ImmuneRACE study (first 160 participants) and from 1,254 subjects provided by 6 global collaborators. Nearly every sample came with metadata listing a de-identified subject ID, COVID-19 status, age in years and sex. Where available, HLA class I and class II types were taken from metadata supplied by the sample provider and were not determined by assay-based typing.

A note on this clone: Its antigen is still unknown. No base qualities exist here, and no much larger clone lies one base off it.

The CDR3, from cysteine to phenylalanine, totals 14 residues. Only the CDR3 part of the read is kept: 42 bases, read in frame from the first base. CDR1 SNHLY and CDR2 FYNNEI are derived from the germline V gene. Relative to germline, V is missing 4 bases and J is missing 9 bases, with 6 bases of the junction outside any gene match. Study-wide conclusions, independent of this receptor: Clinical and demographic metadata were provided uncurated, with the amount varying by source and participant.

TCRbeta CDR3 regions were amplified from genomic DNA by means of the immunoSEQ Assay, a bias-controlled multiplex PCR. As for the original processing: The number of nucleated cells in each sample was estimated from the amplification of reference gene primers within the assay. To quantify the absolute abundance of each unique TCRbeta CDR3 rearrangement, sequence reads were collapsed and filtered. For each sample, productive Simpson clonality was calculated as the square root of Simpson's diversity index across productive rearrangements. Drawn from immuneACCESS, this table holds only the in-frame rearrangements with V and J called that TCRdb kept. Clones are partly lost; checked studies trace under half to an unresolved V gene and leave the rest unexplained. That table gives V, J and clone size, and the DNA gave D and trimming. The table for this sample lists 350,000 to 400,000 clones; 85% to 90% of them were counted only once. Jointly, the top ten make up roughly 1% of the sample.

Participants in the prospective study were enrolled through a virtual design, were aged roughly 18 to 90 years, and lived in roughly 24 United States geographic areas. To assign participants to cohorts, the prospective study relied on clinical history that participants themselves reported in a screening survey and a study questionnaire. For ImmuneRACE Cohort 3, a participant was defined as recovered based on two consecutive negative NP/OP PCR tests, clearance by a healthcare professional, or resolution of symptoms. In the prospective study, mobile phlebotomists collected whole blood, serum and a nasopharyngeal or oropharyngeal swab from each participant. Prospective study participants could optionally give additional blood draws and questionnaires over an approximately two-month period. Prospective study blood samples were shipped either frozen or at room temperature before DNA extraction.

The sample consisted of PBMCs or T cells enriched from blood (not recorded which). This TCR derives from a man aged 18 to 35 who had recovered from COVID-19. The chain was built from TRBV2 and TRBJ1-6, and TRBD1 aligns with 7 junction nucleotides. The CDR3 has the sequence CASSVGGQTSPLHF. The DNA is TGTGCCAGCAGTGTGGGGGGACAGACTTCACCCCTCCACTTT.